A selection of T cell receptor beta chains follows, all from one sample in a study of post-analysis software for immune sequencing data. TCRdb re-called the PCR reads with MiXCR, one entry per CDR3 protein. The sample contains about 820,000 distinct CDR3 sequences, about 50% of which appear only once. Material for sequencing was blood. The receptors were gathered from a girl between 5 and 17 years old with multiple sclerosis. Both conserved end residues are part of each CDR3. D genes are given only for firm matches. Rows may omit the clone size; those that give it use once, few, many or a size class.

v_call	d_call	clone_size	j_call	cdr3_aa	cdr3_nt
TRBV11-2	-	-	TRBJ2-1	CASSSRDPLHNEQFF	TGTGCCAGCAGCAGCCGGGACCCTCTCCACAATGAGCAGTTCTTC
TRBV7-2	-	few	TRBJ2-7	CASSQPDPTYEQCF	TGTGCCAGCAGCCAACCGGACCCCACCTACGAGCAGTGCTTC
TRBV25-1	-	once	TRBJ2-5	CASSEFRGEETQYF	TGTGCCAGCAGTGAATTTAGGGGAGAAGAGACCCAGTACTTC
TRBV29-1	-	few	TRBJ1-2	CSVGARDYGYTF	TGCAGCGTTGGGGCCAGGGACTATGGCTACACCTTC
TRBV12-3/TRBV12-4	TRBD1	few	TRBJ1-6	CASSTGTENSPLHF	TGTGCCAGCAGTACCGGGACAGAGAATTCACCCCTCCACTTT
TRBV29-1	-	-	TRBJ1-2	CSVEGWVEDGYTF	TGCAGCGTTGAAGGGTGGGTGGAGGATGGCTACACCTTC
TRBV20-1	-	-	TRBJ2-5	CSASRTNASHQETQYF	TGCAGTGCTAGCCGGACTAACGCGAGCCACCAAGAGACCCAGTACTTC
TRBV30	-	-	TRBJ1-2	CAWSKSLGYTF	TGTGCCTGGAGTAAGAGCCTCGGCTACACCTTC
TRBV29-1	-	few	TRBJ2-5	CSVRTNIVETQYF	TGCAGCGTTCGGACCAATATAGTGGAGACCCAGTACTTC
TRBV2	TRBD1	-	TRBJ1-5	CASSNRGANQPQHF	TGTGCCAGCAGTAACAGGGGGGCCAATCAGCCCCAGCATTTT
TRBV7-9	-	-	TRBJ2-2	CASSLVFQGAGELFF	TGTGCCAGCAGCTTAGTCTTCCAGGGTGCCGGGGAGCTGTTTTTT
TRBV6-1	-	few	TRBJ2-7	CASSVTKEQYF	TGTGCCAGCAGTGTTACGAAGGAGCAGTACTTC
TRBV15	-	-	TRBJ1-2	CATSRGAGDRYGYTF	TGTGCCACCAGCAGAGGAGCAGGGGACCGCTATGGCTACACCTTC
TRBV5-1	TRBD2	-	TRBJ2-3	CANSLIAGGTDTQYF	TGCGCCAACAGCTTGATAGCGGGGGGCACAGATACGCAGTATTTT
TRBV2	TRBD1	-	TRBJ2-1	CASSETGGAYNEQFF	TGTGCCAGCAGTGAAACAGGGGGCGCCTACAATGAGCAGTTCTTC
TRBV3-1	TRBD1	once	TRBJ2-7	CASSQDRVTGAYEQYF	TGTGCCAGCAGCCAAGATCGGGTTACAGGGGCCTACGAGCAGTACTTC
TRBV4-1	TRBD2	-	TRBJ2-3	CASSEALAGVVDTQYF	TGCGCCAGCAGCGAAGCCCTAGCGGGAGTAGTGGATACGCAGTATTTT
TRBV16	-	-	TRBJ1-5	CASSKAADSNQPQHF	TGTGCCAGCAGCAAGGCGGCCGATAGCAATCAGCCCCAGCATTTT
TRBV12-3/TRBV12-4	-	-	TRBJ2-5	CASSFFARPETQYF	TGTGCCAGCAGTTTTTTTGCTAGGCCGGAGACCCAGTACTTC
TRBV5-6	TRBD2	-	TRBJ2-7	CASSPPGLAGAAYEQYF	TGTGCCAGCAGCCCTCCGGGACTAGCGGGGGCCGCCTACGAGCAGTACTTC
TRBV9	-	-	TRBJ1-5	CASSPTADQPQHF	TGTGCCAGCAGCCCCACGGCTGATCAGCCCCAGCATTTT
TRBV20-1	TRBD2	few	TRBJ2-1	CSARDNSGTYNEQFF	TGCAGTGCTAGAGATAATAGCGGGACGTACAATGAGCAGTTCTTC
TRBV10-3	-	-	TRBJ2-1	CAIRMEGSPYNEQFF	TGTGCCATCAGGATGGAAGGTTCGCCCTACAATGAGCAGTTCTTC
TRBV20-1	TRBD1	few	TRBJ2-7	CSARDRGGQGFYEQYF	TGCAGTGCTAGAGATCGAGGGGGACAGGGTTTCTACGAGCAGTACTTC
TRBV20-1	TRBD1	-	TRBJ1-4	CSAAQGAANEKLFF	TGCAGTGCCGCCCAGGGGGCAGCTAATGAAAAACTGTTTTTT
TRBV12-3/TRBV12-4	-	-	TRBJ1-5	CASSSNLQPQHF	TGTGCCAGCAGTTCGAACCTTCAGCCCCAGCATTTT
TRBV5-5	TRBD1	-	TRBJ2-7	CASSLRGRGSEQYF	TGTGCCAGCAGCTTGAGGGGGCGAGGATCCGAGCAGTACTTC
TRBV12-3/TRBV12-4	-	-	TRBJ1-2	CASWGIGNYGYTF	TGTGCCAGCTGGGGGATAGGGAACTATGGCTACACCTTC
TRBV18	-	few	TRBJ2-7	CASSPGGGSPYF	TGTGCCAGCTCACCGGGAGGAGGGAGTCCGTACTTC
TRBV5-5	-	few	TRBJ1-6	CASTSTGNNSPLHF	TGTGCCAGCACCTCGACAGGCAATAATTCACCCCTCCACTTT
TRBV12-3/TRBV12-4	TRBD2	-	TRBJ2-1	CASSPPWASGSSASYNEQFF	TGTGCCAGCAGTCCCCCATGGGCTAGCGGGAGCTCCGCTTCCTACAATGAGCAGTTCTTC
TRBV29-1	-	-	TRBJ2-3	CSVEVPVRTGTPDTQYF	TGCAGCGTTGAAGTCCCCGTTCGCACAGGGACCCCAGATACGCAGTATTTT
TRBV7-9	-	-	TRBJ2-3	CASSLLSGGADTQYF	TGTGCCAGCAGCTTATTAAGTGGGGGAGCAGATACGCAGTATTTT
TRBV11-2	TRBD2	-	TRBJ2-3	CASNTGLAGTDTQYF	TGTGCCAGCAACACGGGACTAGCGGGAACAGATACGCAGTATTTT
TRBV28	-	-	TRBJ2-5	CASSWDQGAETQYF	TGTGCCAGCAGTTGGGACCAGGGCGCAGAGACCCAGTACTTC
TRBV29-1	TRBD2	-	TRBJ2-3	CSVERTGGGTDTQYF	TGCAGCGTTGAGCGTACGGGGGGAGGCACAGATACGCAGTATTTT
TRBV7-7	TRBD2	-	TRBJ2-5	CASPGGEETQYF	TGTGCCAGCCCGGGAGGGGAAGAGACCCAGTACTTC
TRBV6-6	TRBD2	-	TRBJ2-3	CASSYLQRGGTDTQYF	TGTGCCAGCAGTTACCTTCAGCGGGGGGGCACAGATACGCAGTATTTT
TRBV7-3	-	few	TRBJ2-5	CASSQRLQETQYF	TGTGCCAGCAGCCAAAGACTCCAAGAGACCCAGTACTTC
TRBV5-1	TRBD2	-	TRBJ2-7	CASKEGLATSYEQYF	TGCGCCAGCAAGGAGGGACTAGCGACGTCCTACGAGCAGTACTTC
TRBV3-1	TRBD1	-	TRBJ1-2	CASSRPGGQPFSLSSYTF	TGTGCCAGCAGCCGCCCCGGGGGACAGCCCTTTTCCCTGTCATCCTACACCTTC
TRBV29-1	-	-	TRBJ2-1	CSVSTSPGFNEQFF	TGCAGCGTCAGCACTAGCCCGGGGTTCAATGAGCAGTTCTTC
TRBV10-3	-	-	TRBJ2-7	CAIKGPSDEQYF	TGTGCCATCAAGGGGCCCTCTGACGAGCAGTACTTC
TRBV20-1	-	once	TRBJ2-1	CSATDRNEQFF	TGCAGTGCTACCGACAGGAATGAGCAGTTCTTC
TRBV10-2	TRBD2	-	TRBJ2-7	CASSELASGSREQYF	TGCGCCAGCAGTGAGTTGGCTAGCGGGAGCCGCGAGCAGTACTTC
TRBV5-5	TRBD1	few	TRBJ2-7	CASSYPDRGVYEQYF	TGTGCCAGCAGCTACCCGGACAGGGGGGTCTACGAGCAGTACTTC
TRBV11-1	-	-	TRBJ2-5	CASGQHQETQYF	TGTGCCAGCGGACAGCACCAAGAGACCCAGTACTTC
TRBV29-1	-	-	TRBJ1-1	CSAHTGNTEAFF	TGCAGCGCCCACACGGGTAACACTGAAGCTTTCTTT
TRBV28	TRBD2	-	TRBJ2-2	CASSFRLAGTGELFF	TGTGCCAGCAGTTTTAGACTAGCGGGGACCGGGGAGCTGTTTTTT
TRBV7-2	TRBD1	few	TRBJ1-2	CASSRDSLNYGYTF	TGTGCCAGCAGCCGGGACAGCCTTAACTATGGCTACACCTTC
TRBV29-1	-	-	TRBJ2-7	CSVEDHSYEQYF	TGCAGCGTTGAAGATCATAGCTACGAGCAGTACTTC
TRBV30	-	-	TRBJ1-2	CAWSYTYRSGGYTF	TGTGCCTGGAGCTATACCTATCGGTCGGGCGGCTACACCTTC
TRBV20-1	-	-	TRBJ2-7	CSASDSPYEQYF	TGCAGTGCTAGTGACAGCCCCTACGAGCAGTACTTC
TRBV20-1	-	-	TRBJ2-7	CSARGGDLHYEQYF	TGCAGTGCTAGAGGGGGGGACCTACACTACGAGCAGTACTTC
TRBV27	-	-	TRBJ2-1	CASSPLMGPSYNEQFF	TGTGCCAGCAGTCCACTTATGGGGCCCTCCTACAATGAGCAGTTCTTC
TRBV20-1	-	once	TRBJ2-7	CAPTRVGPRSYEQYF	TGCGCCCCGACACGAGTGGGACCTCGCTCCTACGAGCAGTACTTC
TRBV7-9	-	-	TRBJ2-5	CASSPSTSFPETQYF	TGTGCCAGCAGCCCGTCGACTAGTTTTCCAGAGACCCAGTACTTC
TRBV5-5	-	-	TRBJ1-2	CASSVGPSYGYTF	TGTGCCAGCAGCGTGGGACCGAGCTATGGCTACACCTTC
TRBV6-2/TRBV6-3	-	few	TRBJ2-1	CASSRPATSYNEQFF	TGTGCCAGCAGTCGCCCAGCGACCTCCTACAATGAGCAGTTCTTC